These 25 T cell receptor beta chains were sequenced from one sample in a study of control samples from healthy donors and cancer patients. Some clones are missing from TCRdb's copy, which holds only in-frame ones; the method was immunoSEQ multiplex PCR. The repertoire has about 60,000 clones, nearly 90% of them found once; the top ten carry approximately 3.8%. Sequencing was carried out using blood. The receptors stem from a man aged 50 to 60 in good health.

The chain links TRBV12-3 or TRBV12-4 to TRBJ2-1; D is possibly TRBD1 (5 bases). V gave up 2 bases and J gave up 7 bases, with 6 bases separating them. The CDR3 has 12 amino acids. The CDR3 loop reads CASSLQGNEQFF. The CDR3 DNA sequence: TGTGCCAGCAGTTTACAGGGAAATGAGCAGTTCTTC.

The CDR3 protein is CASRELNASPLHF. Written as DNA, the CDR3 is TGTGCCAGCAGGGAGTTGAACGCTTCACCCCTCCACTTT. This rearrangement joins TRBV5-6 to TRBJ1-6, with D uncertain. This CDR3 is 13 amino acids long. The V end was cut by 5 bases, the J end by 9 bases, with 12 bases between. Germline V gene sequence: CDR1 SGHDT, CDR2 YYEEEE. Full variable domain (outside the CDR3, taken from reference TRBV5-6 and TRBJ1-6): DAGVTQSPTHLIKTRGQQVTLRCSPKSGHDTVSWYQQALGQGPQFIFQYYEEEERQRGNFPDRFSGHQFPNYSSELNVNALLLGDSALYLCASRELNASPLHFGNGTRLTVT.

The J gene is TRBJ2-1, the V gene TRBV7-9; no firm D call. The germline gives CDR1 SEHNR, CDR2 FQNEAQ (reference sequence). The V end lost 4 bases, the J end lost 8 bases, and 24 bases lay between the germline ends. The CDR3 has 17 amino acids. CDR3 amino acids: CASSSIIGSGVGDEQFF. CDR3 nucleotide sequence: TGTGCCAGCAGCTCCATTATTGGGTCAGGCGTCGGTGATGAGCAGTTCTTC.

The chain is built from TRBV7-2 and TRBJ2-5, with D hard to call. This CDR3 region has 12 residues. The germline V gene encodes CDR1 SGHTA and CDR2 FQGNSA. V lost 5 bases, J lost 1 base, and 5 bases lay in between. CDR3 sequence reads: CASSISQETQYF. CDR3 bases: TGTGCCAGCAGCATTAGCCAAGAGACCCAGTACTTC.

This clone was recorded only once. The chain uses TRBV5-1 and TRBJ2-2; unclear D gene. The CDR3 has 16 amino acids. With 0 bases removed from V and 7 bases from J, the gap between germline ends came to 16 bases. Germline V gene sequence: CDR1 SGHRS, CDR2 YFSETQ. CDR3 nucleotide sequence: TGCGCCAGCAGCTTGGGCTTCCAATTTCCCAGCGGGGAGCTGTTTTTT. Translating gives CASSLGFQFPSGELFF.

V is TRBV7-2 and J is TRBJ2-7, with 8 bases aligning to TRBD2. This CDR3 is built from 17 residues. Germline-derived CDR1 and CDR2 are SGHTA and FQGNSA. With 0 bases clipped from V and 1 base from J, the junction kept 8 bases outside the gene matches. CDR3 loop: CASSLARGAGESYEQYF. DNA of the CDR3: TGTGCCAGCAGCTTAGCGCGTGGAGCGGGAGAATCCTACGAGCAGTACTTC.

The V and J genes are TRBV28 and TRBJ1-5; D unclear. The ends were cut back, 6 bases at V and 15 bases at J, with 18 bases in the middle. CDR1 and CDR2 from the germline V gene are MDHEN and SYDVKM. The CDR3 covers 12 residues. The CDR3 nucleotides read TGTGCCAGCAGCCCCGCGCGGGATAGACCGCATTTT. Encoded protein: CASSPARDRPHF.

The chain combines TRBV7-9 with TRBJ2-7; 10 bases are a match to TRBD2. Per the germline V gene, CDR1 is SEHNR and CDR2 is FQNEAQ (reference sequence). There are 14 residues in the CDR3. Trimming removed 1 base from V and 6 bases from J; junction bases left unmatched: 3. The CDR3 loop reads CASSLERGGSEQYF. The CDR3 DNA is TGTGCCAGCAGCTTAGAGCGGGGGGGAAGCGAGCAGTACTTC.

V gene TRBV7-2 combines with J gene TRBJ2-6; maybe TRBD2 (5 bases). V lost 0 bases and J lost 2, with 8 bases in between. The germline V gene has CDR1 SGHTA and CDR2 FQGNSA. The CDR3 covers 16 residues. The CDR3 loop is CASSLAAGAGANVLTF. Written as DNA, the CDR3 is TGTGCCAGCAGCTTAGCGGCCGGGGCTGGGGCCAACGTCCTGACTTTC. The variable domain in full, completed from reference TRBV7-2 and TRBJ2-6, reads GAGVSQSPSNKVTEKGKDVELRCDPISGHTALYWYRQSLGQGLEFLIYFQGNSAPDKSGLPSDRFSAERTGGSVSTLTIQRTQQEDSAVYLCASSLAAGAGANVLTFGAGSRLTVL.

The CDR3 DNA reads as TGCGCCAGCAGCCAAGATGATAGGGATAACTATGGCTACACCTTC. Encoded protein: CASSQDDRDNYGYTF. The rearrangement uses TRBV4-3 and TRBJ1-2; no definite D call. V lost 0 bases and J 1 base, leaving 9 bases between the germline ends. The CDR3 runs 15 residues. Germline CDR1 reads LGHNA; CDR2 reads YSLEER.

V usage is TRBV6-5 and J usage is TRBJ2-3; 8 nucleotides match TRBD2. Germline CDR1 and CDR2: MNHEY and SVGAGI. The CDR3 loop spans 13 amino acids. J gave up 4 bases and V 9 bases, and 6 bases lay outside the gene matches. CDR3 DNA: TGTGCCAGTCTGGGACTAGTTTCAGATACGCAGTATTTT. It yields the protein CASLGLVSDTQYF.

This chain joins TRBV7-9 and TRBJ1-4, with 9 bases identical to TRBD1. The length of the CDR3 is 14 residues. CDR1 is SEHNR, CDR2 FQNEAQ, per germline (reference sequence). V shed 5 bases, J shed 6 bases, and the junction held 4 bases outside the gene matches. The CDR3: CASSLGQGDEKLFF. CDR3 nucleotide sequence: TGTGCCAGCAGCCTGGGACAGGGTGATGAAAAACTGTTTTTT.

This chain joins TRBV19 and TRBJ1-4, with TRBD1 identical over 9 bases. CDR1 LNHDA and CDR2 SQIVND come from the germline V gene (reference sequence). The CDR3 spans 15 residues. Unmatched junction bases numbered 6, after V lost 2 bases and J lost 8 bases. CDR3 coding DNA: TGTGCCAGTAGTATACCGGGACAGGGTTACGAAAAACTGTTTTTT. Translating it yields CASSIPGQGYEKLFF.

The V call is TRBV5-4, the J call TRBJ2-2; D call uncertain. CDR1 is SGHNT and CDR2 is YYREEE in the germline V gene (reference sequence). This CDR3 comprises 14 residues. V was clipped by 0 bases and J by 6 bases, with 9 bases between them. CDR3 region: CASSLDGIPGELFF. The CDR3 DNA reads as TGTGCCAGCAGCTTGGACGGCATCCCCGGGGAGCTGTTTTTT.

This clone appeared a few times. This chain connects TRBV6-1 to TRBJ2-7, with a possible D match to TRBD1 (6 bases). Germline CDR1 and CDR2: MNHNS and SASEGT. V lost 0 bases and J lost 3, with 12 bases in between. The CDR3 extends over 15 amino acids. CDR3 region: CASSEAPGEGYEQYF. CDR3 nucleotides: TGTGCCAGCAGTGAAGCACCAGGGGAAGGCTACGAGCAGTACTTC.

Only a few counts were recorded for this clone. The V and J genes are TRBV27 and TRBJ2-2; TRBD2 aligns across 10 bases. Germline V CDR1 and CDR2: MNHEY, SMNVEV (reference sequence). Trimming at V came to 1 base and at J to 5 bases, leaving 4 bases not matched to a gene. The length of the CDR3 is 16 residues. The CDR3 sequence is CASSLWTSGRTGELFF. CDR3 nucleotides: TGTGCCAGCAGTTTATGGACTAGCGGAAGGACCGGGGAGCTGTTTTTT.

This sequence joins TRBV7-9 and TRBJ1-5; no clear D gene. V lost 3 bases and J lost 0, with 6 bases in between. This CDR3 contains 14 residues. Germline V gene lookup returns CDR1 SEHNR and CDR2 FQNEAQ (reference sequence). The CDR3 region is CASSFADSNQPQHF. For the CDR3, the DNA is TGTGCCAGCAGCTTCGCCGATAGCAATCAGCCCCAGCATTTT.

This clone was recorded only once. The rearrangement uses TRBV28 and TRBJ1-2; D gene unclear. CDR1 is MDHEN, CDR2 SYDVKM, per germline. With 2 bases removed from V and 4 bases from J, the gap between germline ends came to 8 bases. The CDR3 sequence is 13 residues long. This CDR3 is CASSLQGPYGYTF. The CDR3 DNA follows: TGTGCCAGCAGTTTACAAGGTCCCTATGGCTACACCTTC.

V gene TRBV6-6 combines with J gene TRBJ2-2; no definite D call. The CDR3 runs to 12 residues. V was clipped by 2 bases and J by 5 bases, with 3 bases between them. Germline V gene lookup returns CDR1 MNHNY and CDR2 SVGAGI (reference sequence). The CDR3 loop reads CASSYTTGELFF. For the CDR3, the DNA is TGTGCCAGCAGTTACACGACCGGGGAGCTGTTTTTT.

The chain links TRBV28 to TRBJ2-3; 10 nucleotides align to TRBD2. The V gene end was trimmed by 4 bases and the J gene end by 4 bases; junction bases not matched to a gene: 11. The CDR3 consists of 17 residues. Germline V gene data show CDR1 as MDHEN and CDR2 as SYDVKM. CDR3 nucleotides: TGTGCCAGCAGTTCGGAGAGCGGGAGGGCCAATGCAGATACGCAGTATTTT. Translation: CASSSESGRANADTQYF.

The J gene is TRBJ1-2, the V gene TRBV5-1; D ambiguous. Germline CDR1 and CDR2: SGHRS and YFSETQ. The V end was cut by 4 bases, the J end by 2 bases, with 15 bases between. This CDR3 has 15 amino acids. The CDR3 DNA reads TGCGCCAGCAGCCCCGGAGGGTCGGGAAACTATGGCTACACCTTC. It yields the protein CASSPGGSGNYGYTF.

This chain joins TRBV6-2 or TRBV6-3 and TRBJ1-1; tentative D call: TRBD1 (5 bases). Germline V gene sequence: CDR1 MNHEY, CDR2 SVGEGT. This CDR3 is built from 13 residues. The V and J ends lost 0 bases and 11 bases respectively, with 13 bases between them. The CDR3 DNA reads TGTGCCAGCAGTTACTCGAGGCCAGGGAGGGCTTTCTTT. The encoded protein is CASSYSRPGRAFF.

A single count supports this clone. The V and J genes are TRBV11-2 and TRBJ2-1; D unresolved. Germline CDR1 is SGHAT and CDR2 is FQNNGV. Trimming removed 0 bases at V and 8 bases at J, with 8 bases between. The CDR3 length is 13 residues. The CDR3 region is CASSLDSSDEQFF. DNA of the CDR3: TGTGCCAGCAGCTTAGATAGCTCCGATGAGCAGTTCTTC. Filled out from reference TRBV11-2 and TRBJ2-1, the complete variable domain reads EAGVAQSPRYKIIEKRQSVAFWCNPISGHATLYWYQQILGQGPKLLIQFQNNGVVDDSQLPKDRFSAERLKGVDSTLKIQPAKLEDSAVYLCASSLDSSDEQFFGPGTRLTVL.

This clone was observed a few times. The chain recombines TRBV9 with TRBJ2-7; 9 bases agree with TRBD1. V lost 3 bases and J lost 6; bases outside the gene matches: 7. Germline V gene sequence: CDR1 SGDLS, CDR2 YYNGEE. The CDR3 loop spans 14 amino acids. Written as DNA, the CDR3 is TGTGCCAGCAGCGCGGGACAGGGCGCCGGCGAGCAGTACTTC. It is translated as CASSAGQGAGEQYF. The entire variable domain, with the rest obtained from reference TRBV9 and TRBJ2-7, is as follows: DSGVTQTPKHLITATGQRVTLRCSPRSGDLSVYWYQQSLDQGLQFLIQYYNGEERAKGNILERFSAQQFPDLHSELNLSSLELGDSALYFCASSAGQGAGEQYFGPGTRLTVT.

CDR3 residues: CASSFGTNWNEQFF. CDR3 nucleotide sequence: TGTGCCAGCAGCTTCGGGACTAACTGGAATGAGCAGTTCTTC. The genes are TRBV11-2 and TRBJ2-1; 7 bases agree with TRBD2. V lost 3 bases to trimming and J lost 7 bases; unmatched junction nucleotides: 6. CDR1 and CDR2 from the germline V gene are SGHAT and FQNNGV. This CDR3 comprises 14 residues.